One sample yielded the 13 T cell receptor beta chains listed below, sequenced in a study of blood T cells in healthy people across ages. It was with a sample-barcoded 5' primer and a J-beta primer mix that a second PCR of about 6 to 12 cycles was run. Each CDR3 protein is one row after TCRdb ran MiXCR on the 5' RACE reads. The sample lists about 1.5 million distinct CDR3 sequences, less than 45% seen once, with about 4.1% in the top ten. Material for sequencing was blood. These receptors were taken from a woman aged 18-35 years in good health.

The V and J genes are TRBV6-1 and TRBJ2-7; the D is unclear. Matching the DNA end better, TRBJ2-5 makes the J call doubtful. The CDR3 consists of 11 residues. Germline lookup yields CDR1 MNHNS and CDR2 SASEGT. The CDR3 DNA sequence: TGTGCCAGCAATAATTTCGAGACCCAGTACTTC. Translating it yields CASNNFETQYF.

The CDR3 coding sequence is TGCAGTGCTAGGGACAGGCCGCGATTTAGCAATCAGCCCCAGCATTTT. Translation: CSARDRPRFSNQPQHF. The chain is built from TRBV20-1 and TRBJ1-5; TRBD1 aligns across 7 bases. CDR3 length equals 16 residues. CDR1 and CDR2 (germline): DFQATT, SNEGSKA (reference sequence). The trim removed 3 bases at V and 0 bases at J, leaving 8 bases unmatched.

This clonotype was counted once. CDR3 nucleotides: TGTGCCAGCATGTCTTACGACCACTCCTACGAGCAGTACTTC. Protein product: CASMSYDHSYEQYF. V is TRBV27 and J is TRBJ2-7; D not resolved. The V gene lost 7 bases and the J gene lost 0 bases, with 13 bases spanning the gap. CDR1 and CDR2 from the germline V gene are MNHEY and SMNVEV (reference sequence). The CDR3 sequence is 14 residues long.

The V call is TRBV12-3 or TRBV12-4, the J call TRBJ1-6; 12 bases fit TRBD1. CDR3 length equals 14 residues. The V and J ends lost 5 bases and 10 bases, in that order; junction bases with no gene match: 3. The CDR3 is CASSTGQGASPLHF. CDR3 nucleotide sequence: TGTGCCAGCAGTACGGGACAGGGGGCCTCACCCCTCCACTTT.

A note on this clonotype: This could be a read error, since a much larger clone is one nucleotide away. V gene TRBV20-1 combines with J gene TRBJ2-1; D is perhaps TRBD2 (6 bases). Germline V gene sequence: CDR1 DFQATT, CDR2 SNEGSKA (reference sequence). This CDR3 contains 15 residues. This CDR3 reads CSAGLTSILDNGQFF. The CDR3 bases are TGCAGTGCGGGCTTAACTAGCATCCTTGACAATGGGCAGTTCTTC.

V and J are TRBV7-2 and TRBJ1-5; 8 bases line up with TRBD1. Trimming took 5 bases from V and 0 from J; bases not matched to a gene: 3. CDR3 size: 15 residues. Germline assignment: CDR1 SGHTA and CDR2 FQGNSA. CDR3 region: CASSRQGYSNQPQHF. Written as DNA, the CDR3 is TGTGCCAGCAGCAGACAGGGGTATAGCAATCAGCCCCAGCATTTT.

This clonotype was recorded a few times. The chain uses TRBV29-1 and TRBJ2-1, with 10 bases fitting TRBD2. The CDR3 totals 14 residues. The V gene's germline CDR1 is SQVTM and CDR2 ANQGSEA. In DNA form, the CDR3 reads TGCAGGGCAGGTCACACACTAGCGGGAAACGAGCAGTTCTTC. Translating gives CRAGHTLAGNEQFF.

This chain uses TRBV7-9 with TRBJ2-3; D ambiguous. Trimming cost V 0 bases and J 2 bases, with 6 bases left between them. Germline CDR1 is SEHNR and CDR2 is FQNEAQ (reference sequence). The CDR3 is 14 residues long. The CDR3: CASSLARPTDTQYF. CDR3 in DNA: TGTGCCAGCAGCTTAGCCAGGCCCACAGATACGCAGTATTTT.

As for this clonotype: A read error may be the cause here, since a much bigger clone is one base away. The chain carries TRBV29-1 and TRBJ2-5; D unresolved. CDR1 SQVTM and CDR2 ANQGSEA come from the germline V gene. Trimming pared 4 bases from V and 11 bases from J, leaving 17 bases between. This CDR3 has 12 amino acids. CDR3 protein: CSVGRTANEQYF. The CDR3 DNA follows: TGCAGCGTTGGACGTACGGCCAATGAGCAGTACTTC.

This clonotype was found a few times. This rearrangement joins TRBV10-2 to TRBJ2-6, with TRBD1 matching 9 bases. V dropped 7 bases and J dropped 0; count of bases not matched to a gene: 13. This CDR3 comprises 19 residues. CDR1 is WSHSY, CDR2 SAAADI, per germline. Here the CDR3 reads CASTAYSTGGSSGANVLTF. The CDR3 DNA is TGCGCCAGCACCGCGTACTCGACAGGGGGTAGCTCTGGGGCCAACGTCCTGACTTTC.

This chain connects TRBV25-1 to TRBJ1-1; no firm D call. Between the trimmed V and J ends, which lost 8 bases and 1 base, there was a span of 14 bases. The CDR3 consists of 14 residues. The V gene's germline CDR1 is MGHDK and CDR2 SYGVNS. For the CDR3, the DNA is TGTGCCAGCTCCTTCGGCAACCGGAACACTGAAGCTTTCTTT. Amino acid sequence: CASSFGNRNTEAFF. Filled out from reference TRBV25-1 and TRBJ1-1, the complete variable domain reads EADIYQTPRYLVIGTGKKITLECSQTMGHDKMYWYQQDPGMELHLIHYSYGVNSTEKGDLSSESTVSRIRTEHFPLTLESARPSHTSQYLCASSFGNRNTEAFFGQGTRLTVV.

J is TRBJ1-2 and V is TRBV7-2; D gene ambiguous. Germline V gene data show CDR1 as SGHTA and CDR2 as FQGNSA. V lost 6 bases, J lost 8 bases, and 16 bases lay in between. The CDR3 contains 13 residues. Here the CDR3 DNA reads TGTGCCAGCAGTTTCGGACGGGAGGAGGGCTACACCTTC. Translation gives CASSFGREEGYTF.

The chain employs TRBV29-1 and TRBJ1-1; no firm D call. The CDR3 extends over 14 amino acids. Germline V gene data show CDR1 as SQVTM and CDR2 as ANQGSEA. The V and J ends lost 0 bases and 4 bases respectively, with 12 bases between them. For the CDR3, the DNA is TGCAGCGTTGAAGATCAGGCCGAAATCACTGAAGCTTTCTTT. Protein product: CSVEDQAEITEAFF. Together with reference TRBV29-1 and TRBJ1-1, the CDR3 gives the full variable domain: SAVISQKPSRDICQRGTSLTIQCQVDSQVTMMFWYRQQPGQSLTLIATANQGSEATYESGFVIDKFPISRPNLTFSTLTVSNMSPEDSSIYLCSVEDQAEITEAFFGQGTRLTVV.